This passage covers 26 T cell receptor beta chains from one sample sequenced in a study of T cell responses to AZD1222 COVID-19 vaccine. TCRdb's copy holds only in-frame clones and misses some; the assay was immunoSEQ multiplex PCR. This sample has approximately 120,000 clones; 80% to 90% occur once, and the top ten carry 8% to 10%. Specimen: peripheral blood, collected 28 days after the second AZD1222 dose. Source of these receptors: an adult who received the AZD1222 COVID-19 vaccine.

In nucleotides, the CDR3 is TGTGCCAGTAGTATGATAGGGGGTGGCCCAGATACGCAGTATTTT. Translated, it gives CASSMIGGGPDTQYF. The chain couples TRBV19 to TRBJ2-3; tentatively, D is TRBD1 (6 bases). CDR3 size: 15 residues. Germline CDR1 is LNHDA and CDR2 is SQIVND (reference sequence). The V end lost 3 bases, the J end lost 4 bases, and 14 bases lay between the germline ends.

The V and J genes are TRBV30 and TRBJ2-7, with TRBD1 identical over 7 bases. Looked up from germline, CDR1 is GTSNPN and CDR2 is SVGIG (reference sequence). The trim removed 2 bases at V and 3 bases at J, leaving 4 bases unmatched. The CDR3 is 13 amino acids. The CDR3 nucleotides read TGTGCCTGGAGTATGGGACAGATCTACGAGCAGTACTTC. This translates into CAWSMGQIYEQYF.

The rearrangement joins TRBV18 to TRBJ1-1, with D tentatively TRBD1 (5 bases). The V end lost 2 bases, the J end lost 5 bases, and 15 bases lay between the germline ends. CDR3 size: 15 residues. Germline loops: CDR1 KGHSH, CDR2 LQKENI. The CDR3 here is CASSPSSGLMTEAFF. The CDR3 nucleotides are TGTGCCAGCTCACCATCCTCAGGGCTTATGACTGAAGCTTTCTTT.

This chain joins TRBV5-1 and TRBJ2-1, with 8 bases identical to TRBD2. Germline CDR1 SGHRS, CDR2 YFSETQ. The CDR3 is 16 amino acids. Losses at the gene ends were 1 base for V and 7 bases for J; bases not matched to a gene: 10. CDR3 in amino acids: CASSLLPAGVINEQFF. CDR3 coding DNA: TGCGCCAGCAGCTTGCTCCCAGCGGGGGTAATTAATGAGCAGTTCTTC. Full variable domain (remainder filled in from reference TRBV5-1 and TRBJ2-1): KAGVTQTPRYLIKTRGQQVTLSCSPISGHRSVSWYQQTPGQGLQFLFEYFSETQRNKGNFPGRFSGRQFSNSRSEMNVSTLELGDSALYLCASSLLPAGVINEQFFGPGTRLTVL.

The chain joins TRBV7-2 to TRBJ1-2, with D unresolved. The CDR3 is 13 residues long. Trimming took 1 base from V and 8 from J, leaving 11 bases between them. CDR1 is SGHTA, CDR2 FQGNSA, per germline. The CDR3 sequence is CASSLGGYQGYTF. The CDR3 DNA is TGTGCCAGCAGCTTAGGAGGGTACCAGGGCTACACCTTC. The full variable domain, its missing parts supplied by reference TRBV7-2 and TRBJ1-2, is GAGVSQSPSNKVTEKGKDVELRCDPISGHTALYWYRQSLGQGLEFLIYFQGNSAPDKSGLPSDRFSAERTGGSVSTLTIQRTQQEDSAVYLCASSLGGYQGYTFGSGTRLTVV.

The J gene is TRBJ1-1, the V gene TRBV6-2 or TRBV6-3, with D tentatively TRBD1 (6 bases). Germline lookup yields CDR1 MNHEY and CDR2 SVGEGT. The CDR3 has 13 amino acids. The V end lost 6 bases, the J end lost 3 bases, and 11 bases lay between the germline ends. Here the CDR3 reads CASSLDRYTEAFF. The CDR3 region has the DNA TGTGCCAGCAGCTTAGACAGGTACACTGAAGCTTTCTTT.

This sequence joins TRBV19 and TRBJ1-2; TRBD1 aligns across 9 bases. The trim removed 6 bases at V and 3 bases at J, leaving 8 bases unmatched. Germline V gene lookup returns CDR1 LNHDA and CDR2 SQIVND (reference sequence). There are 15 residues in the CDR3. CDR3 residues: CASRLEDRGYYGYTF. CDR3 DNA sequence: TGTGCCAGTAGGTTAGAGGACAGGGGATACTATGGCTACACCTTC.

This chain connects TRBV10-3 to TRBJ1-3; 7 bases are shared with TRBD1. Germline CDR1 ENHRY, CDR2 SYGVKD. The CDR3 extends over 16 amino acids. Unmatched junction bases numbered 7, after V lost 5 bases and J lost 0 bases. This CDR3 is CAISQGQGVSGNTIYF. The CDR3 coding sequence is TGTGCCATCAGTCAAGGGCAGGGGGTCTCTGGAAACACCATATATTTT.

This chain joins TRBV6-2 or TRBV6-3 and TRBJ1-4; D remains ambiguous. Trimming shortened V by 5 bases and J by 6 bases, and 19 bases separated the two germline ends. This CDR3 spans 16 amino acids. Looked up from germline, CDR1 is MNHEY and CDR2 is SVGEGT. This chain's CDR3 is CASSPYEVQFDEKLFF. CDR3 coding DNA: TGTGCCAGCAGTCCGTACGAAGTACAGTTCGATGAAAAACTGTTTTTT.

The CDR3 DNA sequence: TGTGCCACCAGTGAGTCTGACCGGGCTGAGCAGTTCTTC. It codes for CATSESDRAEQFF. This chain joins TRBV24-1 and TRBJ2-1; D ambiguous. Germline loops: CDR1 KGHDR, CDR2 SFDVKD. CDR3 length: 13 residues. Trimming removed 4 bases at V and 9 bases at J, with 12 bases between.

This clone has only one observation. The rearrangement joins TRBV19 to TRBJ1-2, with 9 bases identical to TRBD1. With 6 bases clipped from V and 2 bases from J, the junction kept 16 bases outside the gene matches. Germline V CDR1 and CDR2: LNHDA, SQIVND (reference sequence). The CDR3 is made up of 18 amino acids. The CDR3: CASSRYPPRTGANYGYTF. CDR3 coding DNA: TGTGCCAGTAGCCGATATCCCCCTCGGACAGGGGCCAACTATGGCTACACCTTC.

The sample holds one count of this clone. The chain has TRBV7-9 and TRBJ1-6, with D tentatively TRBD1 (5 bases). V lost 5 bases to trimming and J lost 7 bases, with 15 bases between them. The CDR3 has 15 residues. The germline V gene encodes CDR1 SEHNR and CDR2 FQNEAQ (reference sequence). The CDR3, as DNA: TGTGCCAGCAGCCCCCCGGGCCCAGGGAATTCACCCCTCCACTTT. The encoded protein is CASSPPGPGNSPLHF.

The gene calls are TRBV5-1 and TRBJ1-2, with D maybe TRBD1 (5 bases). The V gene lost 0 bases and the J gene lost 4 bases, with 10 bases spanning the gap. The CDR3 sequence is 14 residues long. The germline V gene has CDR1 SGHRS and CDR2 YFSETQ. DNA of the CDR3: TGCGCCAGCAGCTTGGTTGGCGGGACCTATGGCTACACCTTC. Protein product: CASSLVGGTYGYTF.

A note on this clone: Other DNA sequences in the sample encode the same CDR3. V usage is TRBV29-1 and J usage is TRBJ1-5, with a possible D match to TRBD1 (5 bases). The CDR3 is made up of 13 amino acids. V was clipped by 3 bases and J by 4 bases, with 10 bases between them. Germline CDR1 is SQVTM and CDR2 is ANQGSEA. The CDR3 sequence is CSVEPGLNQPQHF. The DNA for the CDR3 is TGCAGCGTTGAGCCAGGGCTAAATCAGCCCCAGCATTTT. Based on the CDR3 plus reference TRBV29-1 and TRBJ1-5, the full variable domain is SAVISQKPSRDICQRGTSLTIQCQVDSQVTMMFWYRQQPGQSLTLIATANQGSEATYESGFVIDKFPISRPNLTFSTLTVSNMSPEDSSIYLCSVEPGLNQPQHFGDGTRLSIL.

This chain links TRBV7-9 with TRBJ1-2; perhaps TRBD1 as D (6 bases). The CDR3 is made up of 14 amino acids. V shed 5 bases and J shed 3 bases, with 13 bases lying between them. CDR1 is SEHNR, CDR2 FQNEAQ, per germline (reference sequence). The CDR3 DNA is TGTGCCAGCAGCGGAGGGGGAGCTGACTATGGCTACACCTTC. Translating it yields CASSGGGADYGYTF. Looking up the rest from reference TRBV7-9 and TRBJ1-2 gives the full variable domain: DTGVSQNPRHKITKRGQNVTFRCDPISEHNRLYWYRQTLGQGPEFLTYFQNEAQLEKSRLLSDRFSAERPKGSFSTLEIQRTEQGDSAMYLCASSGGGADYGYTFGSGTRLTVV.

The chain employs TRBV6-5 and TRBJ2-7; the match to TRBD1 covers 11 bases. The CDR3 has 15 residues. The trim removed 2 bases at V and 5 bases at J, leaving 5 bases unmatched. Germline-derived CDR1 and CDR2 are MNHEY and SVGAGI. CDR3 bases: TGTGCCAGCAGTTACGGGACAGGGGGGTCCAACGAGCAGTACTTC. As protein: CASSYGTGGSNEQYF.

The rearrangement uses TRBV11-3 and TRBJ2-1, with a tentative D call TRBD1 (6 bases). Germline V gene data show CDR1 as SGHNT and CDR2 as YENEEA. This CDR3 has 15 residues. V lost 1 base, J lost 8 bases, and 15 bases lay in between. This CDR3 reads CASSLGTGLSYEQFF. The CDR3 nucleotides are TGTGCCAGCAGCTTAGGCACAGGGTTAAGTTATGAGCAGTTCTTC.

The chain combines TRBV3-1 (or the pseudogene TRBV3-2) with TRBJ1-1; TRBD1 matches at 8 bases. Trimming took 4 bases from V and 2 from J; bases not matched to a gene: 6. Per germline, CDR1 LGHDT and CDR2 YNNKEL (reference sequence). This CDR3 is 15 amino acids long. The DNA for the CDR3 is TGTGCCAGCAGCCTCTCAGGGGGCCGAAACACTGAAGCTTTCTTT. Residues: CASSLSGGRNTEAFF.

The chain uses TRBV30 and TRBJ2-1; D gene uncertain. The CDR3 consists of 14 residues. CDR1 is GTSNPN and CDR2 is SVGIG in the germline V gene (reference sequence). Trimming pared 0 bases from V and 11 bases from J, leaving 17 bases between. CDR3 sequence reads: CAWSVPWVANQQFF. Written as DNA, the CDR3 is TGTGCCTGGAGTGTCCCTTGGGTGGCGAACCAGCAGTTCTTC.

The rearrangement links TRBV5-5 to TRBJ1-5, with a tentative D call TRBD1 (6 bases). Germline lookup yields CDR1 SGHKS and CDR2 YYEKEE (reference sequence). The CDR3 spans 14 residues. Trimming cost V 3 bases and J 7 bases, with 14 bases left between them. CDR3 loop: CASSSGGLQQPQHF. The DNA of the CDR3 is TGTGCCAGCAGCTCCGGGGGGCTCCAACAGCCCCAGCATTTT.

With respect to this clone: Relative to the germline gene, one junction end is altered; a read error may explain this. V gene TRBV7-2 combines with J gene TRBJ1-2; D ambiguous. Germline CDR1 is SGHTA and CDR2 is FQGNSA. The CDR3 runs 15 residues. The CDR3 DNA sequence: TGTGCCAGCACCTTAGGGTCAACGGCATTATATGGCTACACCTTC. It specifies CASTLGSTALYGYTF.

The chain couples TRBV3-1 (or the pseudogene TRBV3-2) to TRBJ2-2, with D perhaps matching TRBD2 (5 bases). Germline CDR1 and CDR2: LGHDT and YNNKEL (reference sequence). The CDR3 consists of 16 residues. Trimming cost V 0 bases and J 5 bases, with 13 bases left between them. Here the CDR3 reads CASSQEARRRTGELFF. The CDR3, as DNA: TGTGCCAGCAGCCAAGAGGCACGCCGGAGGACCGGGGAGCTGTTTTTT.

The chain links TRBV6-6 to TRBJ1-2; D is ambiguous. Trimming removed 1 base from V and 4 bases from J, with 16 bases in between. CDR3 size: 16 residues. Germline V gene lookup returns CDR1 MNHNY and CDR2 SVGAGI (reference sequence). The CDR3: CASSYLKRGSAYGYTF. In DNA form, the CDR3 reads TGTGCCAGCAGTTACTTAAAACGCGGTTCTGCCTATGGCTACACCTTC.

V is TRBV6-1 and J is TRBJ2-3; D is unresolved. From germline, CDR1 is MNHNS and CDR2 SASEGT. V was cut by 2 bases and J by 6 bases, with 9 bases left in between. The CDR3 totals 13 residues. CDR3 nucleotides: TGTGCCAGCAGTGAATCCGTTCTTGATACGCAGTATTTT. Protein: CASSESVLDTQYF.

This clone was seen only once. The chain links TRBV15 to TRBJ1-1; D is unclear. Germline V lookup: CDR1 LNHNV, CDR2 YYDKDF (reference sequence). V lost 2 bases and J 4 bases, leaving 8 bases between the germline ends. The CDR3 runs to 13 residues. CDR3 DNA: TGTGCCACCAGCAGACACACCGGCACTGAAGCTTTCTTT. Its protein is CATSRHTGTEAFF.

J is TRBJ1-3 and V is TRBV18; D uncertain. Germline V gene lookup returns CDR1 KGHSH and CDR2 LQKENI. V was clipped by 1 base and J by 0 bases, with 10 bases between them. The CDR3 covers 16 residues. The CDR3 coding sequence is TGTGCCAGCTCACCACGCGAGGTTTTCTCTGGAAACACCATATATTTT. Residues: CASSPREVFSGNTIYF.